One and the same sample provided the 21 T cell receptor beta chains below, sequenced in a study of T cell repertoires in cytomegalovirus infection. Their antigens remain unidentified. A single record per CDR3 protein comes from TCRdb applying MiXCR to the reads. The repertoire has about 310,000 distinct CDR3 sequences, 25% of them found once; the top ten carry approximately 12%. Material: cultured PBMCs, obtained from culture after CMV antigen stimulation. Receptors originate from a human donor in good health (CMV status not recorded). Some clones in this sample may be carry-over from other donors' samples.

This clonotype was detected many times. The CDR3 DNA follows: TGCGCCAGCAGCCAACAGGGGGGCTACGAGCAGTACTTC. Amino acids: CASSQQGGYEQYF. This chain joins TRBV4-1 and TRBJ2-7; D is possibly TRBD1 (7 bases). The ends were cut back, 2 bases at V and 3 bases at J, with 8 bases in the middle. Germline V gene data show CDR1 as MGHRA and CDR2 as YSYEKL. The CDR3 has 13 residues.

The DNA of the CDR3 is TGTGCCAGTCTAGGCAACTCTAACTATGGCTACACCTTC. Translating gives CASLGNSNYGYTF. The rearrangement uses TRBV10-3 and TRBJ1-2; no definite D call. Trimming removed 10 bases from V and 0 bases from J, with 12 bases in between. Germline-derived CDR1 and CDR2 are ENHRY and SYGVKD. This CDR3 contains 13 residues.

The chain carries TRBV23-1 and TRBJ2-1; D is uncertain. TRBV23-1 is given ORF status, its function remaining uncertain. The CDR3 is 16 amino acids. Trimming took 1 base from V and 8 from J, leaving 18 bases between them. CDR3 DNA sequence: TGCGCCAGCAGTCAATTGAGCAGGCTCTCGCAGGATGAGCAGTTCTTC. It translates to CASSQLSRLSQDEQFF.

Many counts were recorded for this clonotype. The rearrangement uses TRBV6-1 and TRBJ2-7; no reliable D call. V was clipped by 5 bases and J by 3 bases, with 14 bases between them. Germline V lookup: CDR1 MNHNS, CDR2 SASEGT. CDR3 size: 14 residues. For the CDR3, the DNA is TGTGCCAGCAGTCGATGGGTGGGAAGCTACGAGCAGTACTTC. This codes for CASSRWVGSYEQYF.

The chain has TRBV29-1 and TRBJ2-7, with 7 bases lining up with TRBD2. The CDR3 sequence is 12 residues long. Germline values: CDR1 SQVTM, CDR2 ANQGSEA. CDR3 nucleotide sequence: TGCAGCGTTGAAGAGGGGGGGGGTGCGGTCCACGTC. This gives the protein CSVEEGGGAVHV.

This clonotype was seen a few times. This chain uses TRBV4-1 with TRBJ2-1; 10 nucleotides line up with TRBD2. Losses at the gene ends were 2 bases for V and 8 bases for J; bases not matched to a gene: 3. Germline loops: CDR1 MGHRA, CDR2 YSYEKL. The length of the CDR3 is 14 residues. CDR3 DNA sequence: TGCGCCAGCAGCCAAACTAGCGGGATCTATGAGCAGTTCTTC. This encodes CASSQTSGIYEQFF.

This clonotype has a single count. V and J are TRBV2 and TRBJ2-7, with 9 bases aligning to TRBD1. J gave up 1 base and V 11 bases, and 15 bases lay outside the gene matches. The germline CDR1 and CDR2 sequences are SNHLY and FYNNEI. This CDR3 comprises 16 residues. The CDR3 sequence: CAGSGTGIVWSYEQYF. CDR3 nucleotide sequence: TGTGCCGGCTCCGGGACAGGGATTGTTTGGTCCTACGAGCAGTACTTC.

In its sample, this clonotype was seen a few times. The V and J genes are TRBV28 and TRBJ2-7; D perhaps matches TRBD1 (6 bases). Per the germline V gene, CDR1 is MDHEN and CDR2 is SYDVKM. CDR3 length: 14 amino acids. Trimming stripped 3 bases from V and 6 bases from J, with 15 bases between. CDR3 residues: CASSFNNRVGEQYF. The DNA of the CDR3 is TGTGCCAGCAGTTTTAATAACAGGGTAGGCGAGCAGTACTTC.

The chain couples TRBV15 to TRBJ2-2; D is undetermined. The germline gives CDR1 LNHNV, CDR2 YYDKDF (reference sequence). Deletions cut 6 bases from V and 6 bases from J, with 8 bases between. The CDR3 is 12 residues long. This CDR3 reads CATRQNPGELFF. The CDR3 DNA reads as TGTGCCACCAGACAAAACCCCGGGGAGCTGTTTTTT.

A word on this clonotype: A much bigger clone sits one base away, suggesting this may be a read error. The chain joins TRBV5-6 to TRBJ1-2; D remains unclear. The CDR3 covers 11 residues. The germline V gene has CDR1 SGHDT and CDR2 YYEEEE. Trimming removed 2 bases at V and 6 bases at J, with 5 bases between. CDR3 nucleotide sequence: TGTGCCAGCAGCTTACGGGATGGCTACACCTTC. This sequence encodes CASSLRDGYTF.

The V call is TRBV5-6, the J call TRBJ2-2, with 7 bases matching TRBD2. CDR1 is SGHDT, CDR2 YYEEEE, per germline. J was trimmed by 6 bases and V by 2 bases; bases with no gene match: 10. This CDR3 has 16 amino acids. In DNA form, the CDR3 reads TGTGCCAGCAGCTTTCGGCGGGAGAGTCTCCCCGGGGAGCTGTTTTTT. Protein: CASSFRRESLPGELFF.

This clonotype turned up a few times. The chain has TRBV12-3 or TRBV12-4 and TRBJ2-2; D is unclear. Between the trimmed V and J ends, which lost 6 bases and 3 bases, there was a span of 2 bases. The CDR3 consists of 11 residues. CDR3 amino acids: CASRDTGELFF. The CDR3 region has the DNA TGTGCCAGCAGAGACACCGGGGAGCTGTTTTTT.

This clonotype was detected a few times. The chain combines TRBV5-1 with TRBJ1-1; TRBD1 agrees at 10 bases. The CDR3 is made up of 17 amino acids. In germline, CDR1 is SGHRS, CDR2 YFSETQ. The V and J ends lost 1 base and 3 bases, in that order; junction bases with no gene match: 9. The CDR3 DNA reads as TGCGCCAGCAGCTTGAGGACGGGACAGGGGATTCACACTGAAGCTTTCTTT. Translated: CASSLRTGQGIHTEAFF.

V and J are TRBV4-1 and TRBJ2-3; 10 bases fit TRBD2. This CDR3 has 16 amino acids. The germline gives CDR1 MGHRA, CDR2 YSYEKL. J gave up 0 bases and V 6 bases, and 6 bases lay outside the gene matches. The CDR3 loop is CASRLLAGASTDTQYF. The DNA for the CDR3 is TGCGCCAGCAGACTCCTAGCGGGAGCTAGCACAGATACGCAGTATTTT.

The rearrangement uses TRBV7-8 and TRBJ2-5, with a tentative D call TRBD2 (7 bases). The germline V gene encodes CDR1 SGHVS and CDR2 FQNEAQ. Trimming removed 7 bases at V and 8 bases at J, with 17 bases between. The CDR3 sequence is 13 residues long. The CDR3 DNA sequence: TGTGCCAGCATAATAGGGGGACTACAAACCCAGTACTTC. Its translation: CASIIGGLQTQYF.

This clonotype appeared many times. The rearrangement links TRBV5-6 to TRBJ2-1; D gene uncertain. The CDR3 sequence is 14 residues long. With 4 bases removed from V and 0 bases from J, the gap between germline ends came to 8 bases. Germline CDR1 reads SGHDT; CDR2 reads YYEEEE. CDR3 loop: CASSRLASYNEQFF. The CDR3 nucleotides read TGTGCCAGCAGCCGCCTCGCCTCCTACAATGAGCAGTTCTTC.

This clonotype was counted many times. The rearrangement links TRBV7-2 to TRBJ1-5; possible D gene TRBD1, 5 bases. Looked up from germline, CDR1 is SGHTA and CDR2 is FQGNSA. Trimming pared 1 base from V and 2 bases from J, leaving 9 bases between. CDR3 length: 15 amino acids. Here the CDR3 DNA reads TGTGCCAGCAGCTTAGACGGGGGGGGCAATCAGCCCCAGCATTTT. It specifies CASSLDGGGNQPQHF.

CDR3 loop: CASSQDGYTF. In DNA form, the CDR3 reads TGTGCCAGCAGCCAGGACGGCTACACCTTC. The V gene is TRBV4-2, the J gene TRBJ1-2; D gene ambiguous. V was trimmed by 3 bases and J by 8 bases, leaving 4 bases between them. This CDR3 has 10 residues. Germline V gene sequence: CDR1 LGHNA, CDR2 YNFKEQ.

On this clonotype: A much larger clone is a single base away; this may be a read error. The chain combines TRBV10-3 with TRBJ2-3; D unclear. The CDR3 length is 14 residues. CDR1 ENHRY and CDR2 SYGVKD come from the germline V gene. V lost 0 bases, J lost 10 bases, and 14 bases lay in between. In DNA, the CDR3 is TGTGCCATCAGTGAGTCGATGGAGATCGATTCGCAGTATTTT. It specifies CAISESMEIDSQYF.

This chain connects TRBV6-1 to TRBJ1-2; D gene ambiguous. The V gene's germline CDR1 is MNHNS and CDR2 SASEGT. This CDR3 has 14 residues. V was pared by 3 bases and J by 1 base, with 9 bases between. CDR3 in amino acids: CASSETDVNYGYTF. CDR3 coding DNA: TGTGCCAGCAGTGAGACGGATGTTAACTATGGCTACACCTTC.

The chain has TRBV12-3 or TRBV12-4 and TRBJ1-4; 8 nucleotides match TRBD1. With V trimmed by 6 bases and J by 5 bases, 8 bases remained unmatched. The CDR3 extends over 15 amino acids. CDR3 amino acids: CASSNRDRKNEKLFF. The CDR3 DNA is TGTGCCAGCAGCAATAGGGACAGGAAAAATGAAAAACTGTTTTTT.